These T cell receptor beta chains were read from a single sample in a study of neurological immune-mediated disorders. From the 5' RACE reads, TCRdb called clonotypes with MiXCR, one entry per CDR3 protein. The sample has some 60,000 distinct CDR3 sequences, 3.5% to 4.5% seen once; the top ten hold around 2.2%. Specimen: PBMCs. The origin of the receptors is a woman aged 50 to 60 with multiple sclerosis. Each CDR3 is given with its conserved first and last residue. Each record gives: clone size, V gene, J gene, D gene, CDR3 protein, CDR3 DNA. A D gene is named only where the DNA matches it firmly. A row's size may be missing; if present it is once, few, many or a size class.

many	TRBV7-9	TRBJ2-7	NA	CASSLAANRISYEQYF	TGTGCCAGCAGCTTAGCGGCTAACAGGATCTCCTACGAGCAGTACTTC
NA	TRBV20-1	TRBJ1-4	NA	CSAREAPGKLFF	TGCAGTGCTAGAGAGGCACCTGGAAAACTGTTTTTT
NA	TRBV3-1	TRBJ2-2	TRBD2	CASSQRKPSGRLPGELFF	TGTGCCAGCAGCCAACGGAAGCCTAGCGGGAGGTTACCCGGGGAGCTGTTTTTT
many	TRBV20-1	TRBJ2-3	NA	CSARGGAAGSDTQYF	TGCAGTGCTAGAGGTGGAGCAGCGGGTTCAGATACGCAGTATTTT
many	TRBV28	TRBJ2-6	TRBD1	CASSSWTGGLGANVLTF	TGTGCCAGCAGTTCTTGGACAGGGGGCCTCGGGGCCAACGTCCTGACTTTC
many	TRBV7-2	TRBJ1-1	TRBD1	CASSQPGQGLGFF	TGTGCCAGCAGCCAGCCGGGACAGGGCTTGGGTTTCTTT
many	TRBV20-1	TRBJ2-1	NA	CSATSSGRYNEQFF	TGCAGTGCTACCTCCAGCGGGCGCTACAATGAGCAGTTCTTC
many	TRBV11-3	TRBJ2-3	NA	CASATDDTDTQYF	TGTGCCAGTGCCACGGACGACACAGATACGCAGTATTTT
many	TRBV5-1	TRBJ2-7	TRBD1	CASSPGQGSWSYEQYF	TGCGCCAGCAGCCCCGGACAGGGGTCATGGTCCTACGAGCAGTACTTC
many	TRBV6-5	TRBJ2-3	TRBD2	CASRRVAGAGDTQYF	TGTGCCAGCAGACGGGTAGCGGGAGCAGGAGATACGCAGTATTTT
NA	TRBV7-2	TRBJ1-1	NA	CASSLVGQGRFSGTEAFF	TGTGCCAGCAGCTTAGTTGGGCAGGGACGTTTTTCGGGTACTGAAGCTTTCTTT
many	TRBV20-1	TRBJ2-2	NA	CSARRSQSNTGELFF	TGCAGTGCTAGGAGATCCCAATCGAACACCGGGGAGCTGTTTTTT
many	TRBV9	TRBJ2-7	NA	CASSSGPRNEQYF	TGTGCCAGCAGCTCCGGACCACGGAACGAGCAGTACTTC
many	TRBV20-1	TRBJ2-3	NA	CSARHDSQGKARDTQYF	TGCAGTGCTAGGCATGACTCACAGGGAAAGGCTCGGGATACGCAGTATTTT
NA	TRBV10-3	TRBJ1-1	NA	CAITRGLDTEAFF	TGTGCCATCACGCGGGGGCTTGACACTGAAGCTTTCTTT
many	TRBV7-9	TRBJ1-1	NA	CASSRGQPNTEAFF	TGTGCCAGCAGCCGGGGACAACCTAACACTGAAGCTTTCTTT
many	TRBV20-1	TRBJ1-1	TRBD1	CSASQGALGINTEAFF	TGCAGTGCATCTCAGGGGGCTCTTGGGATCAACACTGAAGCTTTCTTT
many	TRBV10-3	TRBJ1-3	TRBD1	CAIADRGSGNTIYF	TGTGCCATCGCGGACAGGGGATCTGGAAACACCATATATTTT
many	TRBV25-1	TRBJ2-7	NA	CASSPRGFSSYEQYF	TGTGCCAGCAGTCCCCGGGGATTTAGCTCCTACGAGCAGTACTTC
many	TRBV10-3	TRBJ2-3	TRBD1	CAIRPRDSGADTQYF	TGTGCCATCAGGCCCCGGGACAGTGGGGCAGATACGCAGTATTTT
many	TRBV20-1	TRBJ2-1	TRBD2	CSAFQSGTSFEQFF	TGCAGTGCTTTTCAGTCCGGGACTAGTTTCGAGCAGTTCTTC
many	TRBV7-2	TRBJ2-5	NA	CASSLGNPETQYF	TGTGCCAGCAGCTTAGGAAACCCCGAGACCCAGTACTTC
many	TRBV4-2	TRBJ2-2	TRBD1	CASSQALDRERTGELFF	TGTGCCAGCAGCCAAGCTCTGGACAGGGAGCGTACCGGGGAGCTGTTTTTT
many	TRBV20-1	TRBJ2-1	NA	CSARDPDLEFF	TGCAGTGCTAGAGATCCGGACTTAGAGTTCTTC